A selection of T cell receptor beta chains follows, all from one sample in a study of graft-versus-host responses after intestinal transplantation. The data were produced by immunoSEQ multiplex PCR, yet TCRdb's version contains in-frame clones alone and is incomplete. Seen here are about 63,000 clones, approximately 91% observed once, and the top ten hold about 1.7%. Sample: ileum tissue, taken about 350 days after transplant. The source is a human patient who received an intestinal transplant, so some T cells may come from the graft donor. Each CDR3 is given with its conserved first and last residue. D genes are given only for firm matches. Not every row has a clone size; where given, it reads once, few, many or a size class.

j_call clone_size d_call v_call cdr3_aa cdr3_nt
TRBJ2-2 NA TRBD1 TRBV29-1 CSGLTGGRELFF TGCAGCGGGTTGACAGGGGGCCGGGAGCTGTTTTTT
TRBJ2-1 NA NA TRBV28 CASSWGHGTEQFF TGTGCCAGCAGTTGGGGACACGGGACAGAGCAGTTCTTC
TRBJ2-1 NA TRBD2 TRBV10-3 CAISERGTSGNEQFF TGTGCCATCAGTGAGCGGGGGACTAGCGGTAATGAGCAGTTCTTC
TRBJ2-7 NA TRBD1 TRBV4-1 CASSQLQGAGYEQYF TGCGCCAGCAGCCAACTACAGGGGGCGGGCTACGAGCAGTACTTC
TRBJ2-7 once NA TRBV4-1 CASSLHRGGYEQYF TGCGCCAGCAGCCTGCACAGGGGGGGCTACGAGCAGTACTTC
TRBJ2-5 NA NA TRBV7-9 CASSLAQTQETQYF TGTGCCAGCTCTCTCGCCCAAACCCAAGAGACCCAGTACTTC
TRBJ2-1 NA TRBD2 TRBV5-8 CASSVELAWNEQFF TGTGCCAGCAGCGTTGAACTAGCGTGGAATGAGCAGTTCTTC
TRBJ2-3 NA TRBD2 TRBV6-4 CASSQAGGSTDTQYF TGTGCCAGCAGTCAGGCGGGGGGGAGCACAGATACGCAGTATTTT
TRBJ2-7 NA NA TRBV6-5 CASSSPKAGSYEQYF TGTGCCAGCAGTTCTCCAAAAGCGGGCTCATACGAGCAGTACTTC
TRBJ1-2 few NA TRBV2 CASSEDRGYGYTF TGTGCCAGCAGTGAAGATAGGGGCTATGGCTACACCTTC
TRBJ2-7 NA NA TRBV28 CASSLVPGLDQVSEQYF TGTGCCAGCAGTTTAGTTCCGGGACTGGACCAAGTGAGCGAGCAGTACTTC
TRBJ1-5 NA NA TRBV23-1 CASSQSGGAFNQPQHF TGCGCCAGCAGTCAATCAGGGGGAGCCTTCAATCAGCCCCAGCATTTT
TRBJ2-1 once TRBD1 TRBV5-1 CASHGTGLYNEQFF TGCGCCAGCCACGGGACAGGGCTGTACAATGAGCAGTTCTTC
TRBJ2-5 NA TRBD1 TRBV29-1 CSAGTDRVGETQYF TGCAGCGCAGGTACCGACAGGGTCGGGGAGACCCAGTACTTC
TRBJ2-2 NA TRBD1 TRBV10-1 CASSDGGQGNRELFF TGCGCCAGCAGTGATGGGGGACAGGGGAATAGGGAGCTGTTTTTT
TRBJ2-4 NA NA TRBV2 CASQRGLAKNIQYF TGTGCCAGCCAGAGAGGGCTAGCCAAAAACATTCAGTACTTC